The next 21 T cell receptor beta chains were all read from a single sample in a study of shared clonotypes between healthy human individuals. Generated by immunoSEQ multiplex PCR, the TCRdb table keeps only in-frame clones and is missing some. The data contain roughly 2,500,000 clones, approximately 93% of them singletons. Input material: naive CD4+ T cells from PBMCs. Subset given: CD45RA+ positively selected. Receptors were obtained from a man younger than 35 in good health. Some clones in this sample may be carry-over from other donors' samples.

The chain is built from TRBV5-6 and TRBJ1-1; the D is unclear. CDR1 is SGHDT, CDR2 YYEEEE, per germline. There are 16 residues in the CDR3. V lost 1 base to trimming and J lost 2 bases, with 15 bases between them. The CDR3 reads CASSLRTGRANTEAFF. In DNA form, the CDR3 reads TGTGCCAGCAGCTTGAGGACCGGACGGGCTAACACTGAAGCTTTCTTT.

In its sample, this clone was seen once. J is TRBJ1-5 and V is TRBV2; tentative D call: TRBD1 (5 bases). V was shortened by 4 bases and J by 5 bases, with 12 bases between the two germline ends. CDR1 is SNHLY and CDR2 is FYNNEI in the germline V gene. The CDR3 contains 14 residues. The CDR3 bases are TGTGCCAGCAGTGTTAGTACGGGGGATCAGCCCCAGCATTTT. It translates to CASSVSTGDQPQHF.

Turning to this clone: Other DNA sequences in the same sample also yield this CDR3. The V and J genes are TRBV6-5 and TRBJ2-7; a weak D match, TRBD1 (6 bases). The V gene's germline CDR1 is MNHEY and CDR2 SVGAGI. V was trimmed by 6 bases and J by 2 bases, leaving 8 bases between them. The CDR3 totals 12 residues. The CDR3 protein is CASRGGAYEQYF. CDR3 nucleotide sequence: TGTGCCAGCAGAGGGGGTGCCTACGAGCAGTACTTC.

The chain employs TRBV30 and TRBJ1-2, with TRBD1 matching 7 bases. J gave up 4 bases and V 1 base, and 9 bases lay outside the gene matches. CDR3 length equals 15 residues. The V gene's germline CDR1 is GTSNPN and CDR2 SVGIG (reference sequence). CDR3 nucleotide sequence: TGTGCCTGGAGTGCACTTCGGACAGGTCGCTATGGCTACACCTTC. Amino acid sequence: CAWSALRTGRYGYTF.

J is TRBJ2-1 and V is TRBV7-3; D is unresolved. The CDR3 loop spans 13 amino acids. CDR1 SGHTA and CDR2 FQGTGA come from the germline V gene. Trimming shortened V by 5 bases and J by 3 bases, and 8 bases separated the two germline ends. DNA for the CDR3: TGTGCCAGCAGCGATGGGCGCTACAATGAGCAGTTCTTC. It is translated as CASSDGRYNEQFF.

This chain links TRBV15 with TRBJ2-1; TRBD2 agrees at 12 bases. CDR3 length equals 18 residues. The germline V gene has CDR1 LNHNV and CDR2 YYDKDF (reference sequence). J gave up 4 bases and V 1 base, and 8 bases lay outside the gene matches. CDR3 residues: CATSRVASGRAYYNEQFF. The CDR3 DNA reads as TGTGCCACCAGCAGAGTTGCTAGCGGGAGGGCCTATTACAATGAGCAGTTCTTC.

In its sample, this clone was seen once. The sample contains more than one DNA sequence encoding this CDR3. V usage is TRBV5-1 and J usage is TRBJ2-1, with 7 bases identical to TRBD2. Germline-derived CDR1 and CDR2 are SGHRS and YFSETQ. This CDR3 has 15 amino acids. V gave up 2 bases and J gave up 3 bases; unmatched junction bases: 5. CDR3 amino acids: CASSLSSGIYNEQFF. DNA of the CDR3: TGCGCCAGCAGCTTATCAAGCGGGATCTACAATGAGCAGTTCTTC. Looking up the rest from reference TRBV5-1 and TRBJ2-1 gives the full variable domain: KAGVTQTPRYLIKTRGQQVTLSCSPISGHRSVSWYQQTPGQGLQFLFEYFSETQRNKGNFPGRFSGRQFSNSRSEMNVSTLELGDSALYLCASSLSSGIYNEQFFGPGTRLTVL.

The genes are TRBV15 and TRBJ1-3, with 7 bases aligning to TRBD1. Per germline, CDR1 LNHNV and CDR2 YYDKDF (reference sequence). The CDR3 loop spans 17 amino acids. The V and J ends lost 1 base and 0 bases, in that order; junction bases with no gene match: 6. The CDR3 protein is CATSRAPGGPSGNTIYF. Here the CDR3 DNA reads TGTGCCACCAGCAGAGCCCCAGGGGGACCCTCTGGAAACACCATATATTTT. The full variable domain, with the rest looked up from reference TRBV15 and TRBJ1-3, is DAMVIQNPRYQVTQFGKPVTLSCSQTLNHNVMYWYQQKSSQAPKLLFHYYDKDFNNEADTPDNFQSRRPNTSFCFLDIRSPGLGDTAMYLCATSRAPGGPSGNTIYFGEGSWLTVV.

The sample holds a few counts of this clone. The sample has other DNA sequences that encode this CDR3 too. The chain has TRBV28 and TRBJ1-1; D remains unclear. Germline lookup yields CDR1 MDHEN and CDR2 SYDVKM. The CDR3 runs 11 residues. Trimming stripped 3 bases from V and 5 bases from J, with 4 bases between. The CDR3 sequence: CASSLRTEAFF. CDR3 DNA: TGTGCCAGCAGTTTGAGGACTGAAGCTTTCTTT.

The rearrangement links TRBV28 to TRBJ1-1, with D possibly being TRBD1 (5 bases). Germline V gives CDR1 MDHEN, CDR2 SYDVKM. CDR3 size: 15 residues. V lost 5 bases and J 2 bases, leaving 15 bases between the germline ends. The CDR3 DNA sequence: TGTGCCAGCAGTCTCAACCCCAGGGTTAACACTGAAGCTTTCTTT. Protein: CASSLNPRVNTEAFF.

About this clone: A read error may account for a junction end that differs from germline. V and J are TRBV15 and TRBJ2-4; 7 nucleotides align to TRBD2. Germline-derived CDR1 and CDR2 are LNHNV and YYDKDF (reference sequence). This CDR3 comprises 13 residues. CDR3 in amino acids: CATSRDLGGEGLF. Written as DNA, the CDR3 is TGTGCCACCAGCAGAGATCTAGGAGGGGAGGGGCTCTTC.

The chain couples TRBV5-4 to TRBJ2-2, with 10 bases fitting TRBD2. Per the germline V gene, CDR1 is SGHNT and CDR2 is YYREEE (reference sequence). Trimming cost V 2 bases and J 0 bases; bases outside gene matches: 1. The length of the CDR3 is 16 residues. In nucleotides, the CDR3 is TGTGCCAGCAGCTTAGGACTAGCGGCGAACACCGGGGAGCTGTTTTTT. It translates to CASSLGLAANTGELFF.

CDR3 nucleotides: TGCGCCAGCAGCCAAGGGGCTAGCGGGAGTTGGAATGAGCAGTTCTTC. Encoded protein: CASSQGASGSWNEQFF. J is TRBJ2-1 and V is TRBV4-3, with 10 bases lining up with TRBD2. Germline V gives CDR1 LGHNA, CDR2 YSLEER. The J segment lost 7 bases and the V segment lost 1 base, leaving 7 bases of the junction unmatched. The CDR3 sequence is 16 residues long.

V is TRBV10-3 and J is TRBJ2-2, with 8 bases aligning to TRBD1. With 2 bases clipped from V and 4 bases from J, the junction kept 6 bases outside the gene matches. Germline values: CDR1 ENHRY, CDR2 SYGVKD. The CDR3 has 16 amino acids. The CDR3, as DNA: TGTGCCATCAGTGAGACCAGGGGGCGCGGCACCGGGGAGCTGTTTTTT. It yields the protein CAISETRGRGTGELFF.

In its sample, this clone was seen once. This chain joins TRBV7-8 and TRBJ1-3; maybe TRBD1 (6 bases). V lost 1 base to trimming and J lost 9 bases, with 16 bases between them. CDR3 size: 15 residues. Germline lookup yields CDR1 SGHVS and CDR2 FQNEAQ. This chain's CDR3 is CASSLGGQGRGTIYF. CDR3 bases: TGTGCCAGCAGCTTAGGGGGGCAAGGAAGGGGCACCATATATTTT.

The J gene is TRBJ2-7, the V gene TRBV9; D perhaps matches TRBD1 (6 bases). Germline assignment: CDR1 SGDLS and CDR2 YYNGEE. Trimming shortened V by 1 base and J by 4 bases, and 12 bases separated the two germline ends. This CDR3 comprises 14 residues. The CDR3 coding sequence is TGTGCCAGCAGCGTAAACACAGGGACATACGAGCAGTACTTC. It encodes CASSVNTGTYEQYF.

This clone was recorded once. The genes are TRBV9 and TRBJ2-7, with 7 bases that match TRBD1. CDR3 length: 15 amino acids. The germline gives CDR1 SGDLS, CDR2 YYNGEE. V shed 4 bases, J shed 4 bases, and the junction held 11 bases outside the gene matches. The DNA of the CDR3 is TGTGCCAGCAGCCTGAGCCCGACAGGGAGATACGAGCAGTACTTC. This encodes CASSLSPTGRYEQYF.

About this clone itself: At the DNA level, this CDR3 is encoded by other sequences in the same sample as well. This chain uses TRBV9 with TRBJ2-7; weak D call: TRBD2 (6 bases). V was shortened by 0 bases and J by 6 bases, with 10 bases between the two germline ends. Germline values: CDR1 SGDLS, CDR2 YYNGEE. The CDR3 sequence is 13 residues long. The CDR3: CASSVELAGEQYF. In DNA form, the CDR3 reads TGTGCCAGCAGCGTAGAACTAGCTGGCGAGCAGTACTTC.

The V call is TRBV30, the J call TRBJ2-7; 12 nucleotides match TRBD2. The CDR3 extends over 14 amino acids. Per germline, CDR1 GTSNPN and CDR2 SVGIG (reference sequence). The ends lost 4 bases at V and 4 bases at J; junction bases unmatched: 5. The CDR3 DNA reads TGTGCCTGGAATCCGACTAGCGGGAGTTACGAGCAGTACTTC. Its protein product is CAWNPTSGSYEQYF.

The chain uses TRBV7-9 and TRBJ2-7, with D possibly matching TRBD2 (6 bases). V was clipped by 5 bases and J by 4 bases, with 15 bases between them. The CDR3 contains 14 residues. Germline loops: CDR1 SEHNR, CDR2 FQNEAQ (reference sequence). CDR3 bases: TGTGCCAGCAGCCCCGCCGGGACTCAATACGAGCAGTACTTC. Its protein is CASSPAGTQYEQYF.

This chain links TRBV25-1 with TRBJ2-2; D not resolved. This CDR3 is 13 amino acids long. CDR1 is MGHDK and CDR2 is SYGVNS in the germline V gene. V lost 8 bases and J lost 1, with 8 bases in between. The CDR3 is CASQNKNTGELFF. The CDR3 DNA reads TGTGCCAGCCAGAACAAGAACACCGGGGAGCTGTTTTTT.